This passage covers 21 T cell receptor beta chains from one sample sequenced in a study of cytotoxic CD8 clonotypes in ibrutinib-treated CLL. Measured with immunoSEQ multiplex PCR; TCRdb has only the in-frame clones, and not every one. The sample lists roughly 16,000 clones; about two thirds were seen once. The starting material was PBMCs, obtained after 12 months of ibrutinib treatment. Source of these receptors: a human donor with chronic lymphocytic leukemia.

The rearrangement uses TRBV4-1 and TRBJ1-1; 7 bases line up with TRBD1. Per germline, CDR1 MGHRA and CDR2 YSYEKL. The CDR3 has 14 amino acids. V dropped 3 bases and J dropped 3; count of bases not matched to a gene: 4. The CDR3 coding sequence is TGCGCCAGCAGCCACAGACAGGGACACACTGAAGCTTTCTTT. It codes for CASSHRQGHTEAFF.

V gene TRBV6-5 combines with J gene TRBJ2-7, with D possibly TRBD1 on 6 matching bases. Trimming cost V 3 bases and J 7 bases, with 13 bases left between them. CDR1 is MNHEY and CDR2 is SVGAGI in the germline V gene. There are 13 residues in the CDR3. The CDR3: CASSYEITGEQYF. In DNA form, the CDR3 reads TGTGCCAGCAGTTATGAGATCACAGGGGAGCAGTACTTC.

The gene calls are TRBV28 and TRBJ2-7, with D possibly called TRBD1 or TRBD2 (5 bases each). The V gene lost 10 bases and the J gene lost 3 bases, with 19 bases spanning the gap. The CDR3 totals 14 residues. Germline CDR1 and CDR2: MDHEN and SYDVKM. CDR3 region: CATSFSGTDYEQYF. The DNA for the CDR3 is TGTGCCACCTCATTTTCCGGGACGGACTACGAGCAGTACTTC.

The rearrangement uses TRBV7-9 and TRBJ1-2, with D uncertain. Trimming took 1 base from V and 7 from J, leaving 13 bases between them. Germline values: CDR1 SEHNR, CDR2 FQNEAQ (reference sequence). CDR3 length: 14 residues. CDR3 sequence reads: CASSLGLQASGYTF. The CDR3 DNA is TGTGCCAGCAGCTTAGGGCTGCAGGCTTCTGGCTACACCTTC.

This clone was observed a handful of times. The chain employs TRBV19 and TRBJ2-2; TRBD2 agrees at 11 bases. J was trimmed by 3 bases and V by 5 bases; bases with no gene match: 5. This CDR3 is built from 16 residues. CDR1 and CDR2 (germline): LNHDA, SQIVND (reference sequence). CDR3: CASSPTSGRYTGELFF. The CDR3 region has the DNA TGTGCCAGTAGTCCTACTAGCGGGAGATACACCGGGGAGCTGTTTTTT.

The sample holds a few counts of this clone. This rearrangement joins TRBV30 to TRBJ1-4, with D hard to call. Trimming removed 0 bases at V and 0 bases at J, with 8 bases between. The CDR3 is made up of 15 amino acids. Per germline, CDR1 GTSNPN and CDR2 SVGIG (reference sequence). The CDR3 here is CAWSVGASTNEKLFF. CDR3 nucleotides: TGTGCCTGGAGTGTAGGAGCCTCAACTAATGAAAAACTGTTTTTT. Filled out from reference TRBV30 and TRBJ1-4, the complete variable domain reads SQTIHQWPATLVQPVGSPLSLECTVEGTSNPNLYWYRQAAGRGLQLLFYSVGIGQISSEVPQNLSASRPQDRQFILSSKKLLLSDSGFYLCAWSVGASTNEKLFFGSGTQLSVL.

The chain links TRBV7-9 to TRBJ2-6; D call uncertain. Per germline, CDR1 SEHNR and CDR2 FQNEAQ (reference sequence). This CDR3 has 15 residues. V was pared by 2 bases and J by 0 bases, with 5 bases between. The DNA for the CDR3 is TGTGCCAGCAGCTTAAGCGTCTCTGGGGCCAACGTCCTGACTTTC. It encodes CASSLSVSGANVLTF.

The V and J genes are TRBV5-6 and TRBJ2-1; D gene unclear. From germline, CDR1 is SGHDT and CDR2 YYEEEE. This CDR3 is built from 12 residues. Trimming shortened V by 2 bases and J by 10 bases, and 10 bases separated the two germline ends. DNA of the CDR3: TGTGCCAGCAGCTTAAAACCGGACGAGCAGTTCTTC. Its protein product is CASSLKPDEQFF.

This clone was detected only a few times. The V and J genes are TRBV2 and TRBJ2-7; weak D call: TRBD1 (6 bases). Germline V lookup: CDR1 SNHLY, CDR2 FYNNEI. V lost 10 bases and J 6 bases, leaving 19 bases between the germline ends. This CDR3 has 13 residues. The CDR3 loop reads CATRGSIIFEQYF. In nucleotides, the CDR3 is TGTGCCACCAGGGGCAGCATAATCTTCGAGCAGTACTTC.

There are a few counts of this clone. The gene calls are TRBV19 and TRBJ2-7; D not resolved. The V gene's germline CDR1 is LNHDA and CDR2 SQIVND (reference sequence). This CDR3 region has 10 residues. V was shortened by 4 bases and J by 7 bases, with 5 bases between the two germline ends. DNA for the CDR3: TGTGCCAGTAGTAGGTTGGAGCAGTACTTC. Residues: CASSRLEQYF.

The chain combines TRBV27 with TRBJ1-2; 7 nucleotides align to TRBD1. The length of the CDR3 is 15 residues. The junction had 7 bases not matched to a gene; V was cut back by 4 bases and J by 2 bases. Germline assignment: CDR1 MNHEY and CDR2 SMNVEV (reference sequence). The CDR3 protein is CASSSTGTANYGYTF. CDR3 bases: TGTGCCAGCAGTTCAACCGGGACAGCCAACTATGGCTACACCTTC.

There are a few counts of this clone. The CDR3 nucleotides are TGTGCCAGCAGGGACCGGGGCGCTGCAGCCAAAAACATTCAGTACTTC. It encodes CASRDRGAAAKNIQYF. The rearrangement links TRBV2 to TRBJ2-4; possibly TRBD1 or TRBD2 for D (5 bases each). V lost 6 bases, J lost 0 bases, and 15 bases lay in between. Germline V gives CDR1 SNHLY, CDR2 FYNNEI. This CDR3 is 16 amino acids long.

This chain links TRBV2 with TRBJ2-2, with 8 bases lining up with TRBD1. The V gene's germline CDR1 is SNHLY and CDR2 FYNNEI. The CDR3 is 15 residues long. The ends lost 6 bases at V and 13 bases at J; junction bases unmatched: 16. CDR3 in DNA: TGTGCCAGCAGGGAGTTGGGACAGGCAGTCGTGGGGCTGTTTTTT. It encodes CASRELGQAVVGLFF. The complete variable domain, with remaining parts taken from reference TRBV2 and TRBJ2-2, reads EPEVTQTPSHQVTQMGQEVILRCVPISNHLYFYWYRQILGQKVEFLVSFYNNEISEKSEIFDDQFSVERPDGSNFTLKIRSTKLEDSAMYFCASRELGQAVVGLFFGEGSRLTVL.

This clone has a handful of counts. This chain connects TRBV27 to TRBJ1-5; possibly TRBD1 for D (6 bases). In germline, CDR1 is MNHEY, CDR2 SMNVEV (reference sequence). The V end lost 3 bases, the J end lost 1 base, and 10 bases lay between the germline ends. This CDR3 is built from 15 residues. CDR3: CASSFAGESNQPQHF. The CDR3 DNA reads TGTGCCAGCAGTTTCGCAGGGGAGAGCAATCAGCCCCAGCATTTT.

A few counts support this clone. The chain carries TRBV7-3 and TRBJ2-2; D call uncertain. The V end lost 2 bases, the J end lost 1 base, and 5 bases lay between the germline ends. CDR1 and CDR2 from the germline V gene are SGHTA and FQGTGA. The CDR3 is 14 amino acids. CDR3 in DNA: TGTGCCAGCAGCTTAGCAGGGAACACCGGGGAGCTGTTTTTT. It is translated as CASSLAGNTGELFF.

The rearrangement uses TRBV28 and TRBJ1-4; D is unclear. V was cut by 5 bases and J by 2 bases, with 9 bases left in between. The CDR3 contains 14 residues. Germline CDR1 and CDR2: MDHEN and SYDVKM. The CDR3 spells CASSRTDTNEKLFF. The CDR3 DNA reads TGTGCCAGCAGTCGGACCGATACTAATGAAAAACTGTTTTTT.

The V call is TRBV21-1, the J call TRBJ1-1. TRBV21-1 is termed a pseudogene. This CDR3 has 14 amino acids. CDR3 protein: CASSNSDMNTEAFF. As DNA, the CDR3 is TGTGCCAGCAGCAATTCCGATATGAACACTGAAGCTTTCTTT.

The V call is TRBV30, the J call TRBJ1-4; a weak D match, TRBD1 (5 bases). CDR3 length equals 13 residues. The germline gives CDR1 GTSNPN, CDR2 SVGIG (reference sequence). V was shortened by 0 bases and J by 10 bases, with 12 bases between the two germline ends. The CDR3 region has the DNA TGTGCCTGGAGTGTAGGAGGGGAGGGAAAACTGTTTTTT. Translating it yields CAWSVGGEGKLFF.

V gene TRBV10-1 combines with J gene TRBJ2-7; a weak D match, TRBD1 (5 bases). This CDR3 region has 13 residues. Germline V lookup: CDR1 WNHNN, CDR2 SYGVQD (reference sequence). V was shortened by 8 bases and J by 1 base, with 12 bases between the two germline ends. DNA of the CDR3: TGCGCCAGCCCTAAGGGGTTTTCCTACGAGCAGTACTTC. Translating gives CASPKGFSYEQYF.

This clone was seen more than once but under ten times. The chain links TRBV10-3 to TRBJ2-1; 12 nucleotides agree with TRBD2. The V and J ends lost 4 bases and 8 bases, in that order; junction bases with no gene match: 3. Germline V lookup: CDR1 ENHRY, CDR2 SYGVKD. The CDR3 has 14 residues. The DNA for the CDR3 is TGTGCCATCAGTGGGACTAGCGGGACCGATGAGCAGTTCTTC. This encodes CAISGTSGTDEQFF.

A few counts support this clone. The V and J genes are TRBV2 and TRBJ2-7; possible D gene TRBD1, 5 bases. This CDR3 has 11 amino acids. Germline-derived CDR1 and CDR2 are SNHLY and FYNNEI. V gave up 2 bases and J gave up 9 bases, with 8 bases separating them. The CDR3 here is CASSERGLQYF. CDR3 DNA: TGTGCCAGCAGTGAAAGGGGTTTGCAGTACTTC.